This T cell receptor (beta chain) was captured by sequencing in a study of T cell responses to AZD1222 COVID-19 vaccine. Overall study: Whether given at about 4 or about 12 weeks, second doses were pooled.

Produced via immunoSEQ multiplex PCR; TCRdb's table is partial and in-frame only. The sample includes 150,000 to 200,000 clones, just under 90% of them seen just once. Study-level points and caveats: Only a handful of people who got AZD1222 tested seropositive at baseline.

As for this clone: As yet, its antigen is unknown.

The TCR was taken from an adult in good health. The material sequenced was peripheral blood, taken on day 0 of AZD1222 vaccination.

CDR3 bases: TGTGCCAGCAGTACTAGCGGGAGAACAGATACGCAGTATTTT. Protein product: CASSTSGRTDTQYF. The chain joins TRBV6-2 or TRBV6-3 to TRBJ2-3; 11 bases match TRBD2. The germline V gene has CDR1 MNHEY and CDR2 SVGEGT. The CDR3 loop spans 14 amino acids. The V and J ends lost 5 bases and 3 bases, in that order; junction bases with no gene match: 1.